The rows below give T cell receptor beta chains drawn from one sample of a study of T cell changes during pregnancy in multiple sclerosis. TCRdb's copy holds only in-frame clones and misses some; the assay was immunoSEQ multiplex PCR. Here the sample spans about 70,000 clones, 85% to 95% being singletons. Material: CD4+ T cells from peripheral blood mononuclear cells, obtained after pregnancy. Receptors originate from a female donor with multiple sclerosis, enrolled in a pregnancy study. CDR3s include the opening cysteine and the closing phenylalanine or tryptophan. The D gene is left open where the match is weak. Clone size is shown for a subset of rows, as once, few, many or a class of expanded clone.

>TRBD1|-|TRBJ1-2|TRBV20-1
TGCAGTGCTAGGCAGGGGGACGGCTACACCTTC
CSARQGDGYTF
>-|-|TRBJ1-1|TRBV30
TGTGCCTGGAGTGGAGGTAGTTTGACTGAAGCTTTTTTT
CAWSGGSLTEAFF
>TRBD1|-|TRBJ1-5|TRBV27
TGTGCCAGCAGTTTCCTAGGGGGCCGCAATCAGCCCCAGCATTTT
CASSFLGGRNQPQHF
>-|-|TRBJ1-1|TRBV28
TGTGCCATCGAGGCGGACACTGAAGCTTTCTTT
CAIEADTEAFF
>-|-|TRBJ1-4|TRBV2
TGTGCCACCCATCACCTCAGTAATGAAAAACTGTTTTTT
CATHHLSNEKLFF
>-|once|TRBJ2-1|TRBV28
TGTGCCAGCAACTCAGGCCAGCTCGAGCAGTTCTTC
CASNSGQLEQFF
>-|-|TRBJ2-7|TRBV6-6
TGTGCCAGCAGCTCCCTTCGGTCCGTATCCTACGAGCAGTACTTC
CASSSLRSVSYEQYF
>-|-|TRBJ1-2|TRBV6-1
TGTGCCAGCAGTGAGGGGGGGGCCCGGGGCTATGGCTACACCTTC
CASSEGGARGYGYTF
>TRBD1|-|TRBJ1-1|TRBV27
TGTGCCAGCAGGGTACAGGGGGAGAACACTGAAGCTTTCTTT
CASRVQGENTEAFF
>TRBD2|-|TRBJ2-5|TRBV6-1
TGTGCCAGCAGTGGGCCCTTTCGGGGGGAAGAGACCCAGTACTTC
CASSGPFRGEETQYF
>TRBD1|once|TRBJ2-5|TRBV18
TGTGCCAGCTACCCGGACAGGGCGGAGACCCAGTACTTC
CASYPDRAETQYF
>-|once|TRBJ2-3|TRBV6-1
TGTGCCAGCATAAGTCAGCGATCCACAGATACGCAGTATTTT
CASISQRSTDTQYF
>TRBD1|once|TRBJ1-2|TRBV27
TGTGCCAGCAGCCCACGGGGGACAGCGGCGATTTTCTATGGCTACACCTTC
CASSPRGTAAIFYGYTF
>TRBD2|-|TRBJ2-4|TRBV10-2
TGCGCCAGCAGTGGAACTAGCGGTCAGGACCAGTACTTC
CASSGTSGQDQYF
>-|-|TRBJ2-3|TRBV5-4
TGTGCCAGCAGCTTCCAGGGTGGAGGCACAGATACGCAGTATTTT
CASSFQGGGTDTQYF
>TRBD1|-|TRBJ1-2|TRBV5-4
TGTGCCAGCAGCTCCTCGACAGGGGGCAACTATGGCTACACCTTC
CASSSSTGGNYGYTF
>-|-|TRBJ2-3|TRBV19
TGTGCCAGTAGTACGACTAGAGTTGGCACAGATACGCAGTATTTT
CASSTTRVGTDTQYF
>TRBD2|-|TRBJ2-1|TRBV5-1
TGCGCCAGCAGCTGGATGGTTAGCGGGGCTAATGAGCAGTTCTTC
CASSWMVSGANEQFF
>-|-|TRBJ2-3|TRBV7-6
TGTGCCAGCAGCTTAGAGCTAGGTACGCAGTATTTT
CASSLELGTQYF
>TRBD2|-|TRBJ2-2|TRBV6-4
TGTGCCAGCAGTGCCTCGGGACTAGATCCCGCCGGGGAGCTGTTTTTT
CASSASGLDPAGELFF
>TRBD2|-|TRBJ2-7|TRBV6-6
TGTGCCAGCAGTTACTCGACCAGGGAGGGCTACGAGCAGTACTTC
CASSYSTREGYEQYF
>TRBD1|-|TRBJ1-2|TRBV7-9
TGTGCCAGCAGCATCGCGGGACAGAACTATGGCTACACCTTC
CASSIAGQNYGYTF
>-|-|TRBJ2-1|TRBV18
TGTGCCAGCTCACCTACTAGCCACAATGAGCAGTTCTTC
CASSPTSHNEQFF
>TRBD1|-|TRBJ2-7|TRBV11-3
TGTGCCAGCAGCATCGGACAGGGGGCGCTTTACGAGCAGTACTTC
CASSIGQGALYEQYF
>TRBD1|once|TRBJ2-7|TRBV5-1
TGCGCCAGCAGCTTCCGGGACAGGGGATCCTACGAGCAGTACTTC
CASSFRDRGSYEQYF
>-|-|TRBJ2-7|TRBV21-1
TGTGCCAGCAGCAGCTACACCGGGACTAGCGGGGGCTTCCACACCTACGAGCAGTACTTC
CASSSYTGTSGGFHTYEQYF
>TRBD2|-|TRBJ2-3|TRBV2
TGTGCCAGCAGTGAAGGTCGGGGCTGGGCGGGAGAGGGAGATACGCAGTATTTT
CASSEGRGWAGEGDTQYF